The 24 T cell receptor beta chains presented below share a single source sample, sequenced in a study of blood T cell repertoires in COVID-19. TCRdb's table, derived via immunoSEQ multiplex PCR, lists solely in-frame clones and lacks some. This table has under 500,000 clones, around 88% appearing once. Source material: peripheral blood. Receptors were obtained from a woman under 40 with acute or convalescent COVID-19.

This clone was counted only a few times. The chain joins TRBV29-1 to TRBJ1-1; 7 bases match TRBD1. The V gene's germline CDR1 is SQVTM and CDR2 ANQGSEA. Trimming took 4 bases from V and 3 from J; bases not matched to a gene: 2. The CDR3 loop spans 12 amino acids. DNA of the CDR3: TGCAGCGTTGTAACAGGGGACACTGAAGCTTTCTTT. Translated: CSVVTGDTEAFF.

The table lists this clone with many counts. The chain has TRBV5-1 and TRBJ2-7; D gene ambiguous. This CDR3 has 14 residues. V was cut by 2 bases and J by 4 bases, with 13 bases left in between. CDR1 is SGHRS, CDR2 YFSETQ, per germline. CDR3 nucleotides: TGCGCCAGCAGCTTCGGGTTAGTCGGATACGAGCAGTACTTC. This encodes CASSFGLVGYEQYF. Together with reference TRBV5-1 and TRBJ2-7, the CDR3 gives the full variable domain: KAGVTQTPRYLIKTRGQQVTLSCSPISGHRSVSWYQQTPGQGLQFLFEYFSETQRNKGNFPGRFSGRQFSNSRSEMNVSTLELGDSALYLCASSFGLVGYEQYFGPGTRLTVT.

In its sample, this clone was seen a few times. The chain has TRBV20-1 and TRBJ2-5, with a tentative D call TRBD2 (6 bases). V was trimmed by 6 bases and J by 5 bases, leaving 13 bases between them. The germline gives CDR1 DFQATT, CDR2 SNEGSKA (reference sequence). CDR3 length: 12 residues. This CDR3 reads CSASGGRETQYF. DNA of the CDR3: TGCAGTGCAAGTGGAGGGCGTGAGACCCAGTACTTC.

CDR3 sequence (DNA): TGTGCCAGCAGTTTGGACACCACTAACTATGGCTACACCTTC. Translating it yields CASSLDTTNYGYTF. This chain connects TRBV28 to TRBJ1-2, with TRBD1 as a possible D gene (5 bases). This CDR3 contains 14 residues. Trimming removed 3 bases at V and 0 bases at J, with 8 bases between. Per germline, CDR1 MDHEN and CDR2 SYDVKM.

V gene TRBV5-1 combines with J gene TRBJ1-3; a possible D gene is TRBD1 (5 bases). CDR1 SGHRS and CDR2 YFSETQ come from the germline V gene. Trimming removed 0 bases at V and 4 bases at J, with 11 bases between. The length of the CDR3 is 15 residues. The CDR3 protein is CASSLGGTSGNTIYF. The CDR3 DNA is TGCGCCAGCAGCTTGGGGGGGACTTCCGGAAACACCATATATTTT.

The chain recombines TRBV12-3 or TRBV12-4 with TRBJ2-7; D possibly corresponds to TRBD2 (5 bases). V lost 4 bases and J 7 bases, leaving 14 bases between the germline ends. This CDR3 is built from 13 residues. The CDR3 sequence is CASSWRVVGEQYF. In DNA, the CDR3 is TGTGCCAGCAGTTGGCGGGTCGTTGGGGAGCAGTACTTC.

The chain joins TRBV13 to TRBJ2-7; 9 bases are shared with TRBD2. The V gene's germline CDR1 is PRHDT and CDR2 FYEKMQ (reference sequence). CDR3 length equals 15 residues. V trimming: 5 bases; J trimming: 2 bases; junction bases outside the gene matches: 7. CDR3 sequence: CASSHAGGGPYEQYF. The CDR3 nucleotides read TGTGCCAGCAGCCACGCGGGAGGGGGCCCCTACGAGCAGTACTTC. Complete variable domain (other parts from reference TRBV13 and TRBJ2-7): AAGVIQSPRHLIKEKRETATLKCYPIPRHDTVYWYQQGPGQDPQFLISFYEKMQSDKGSIPDRFSAQQFSDYHSELNMSSLELGDSALYFCASSHAGGGPYEQYFGPGTRLTVT.

The rearrangement uses TRBV7-2 and TRBJ2-3, with 9 bases fitting TRBD2. Germline CDR1 is SGHTA and CDR2 is FQGNSA. This CDR3 is built from 15 residues. V lost 6 bases to trimming and J lost 1 base; unmatched junction nucleotides: 5. Here the CDR3 DNA reads TGTGCCAGCAGTCGCGGGGGGGCAGGCACAGATACGCAGTATTTT. Encoded protein: CASSRGGAGTDTQYF.

V and J are TRBV5-1 and TRBJ2-2, with 7 bases identical to TRBD2. From germline, CDR1 is SGHRS and CDR2 YFSETQ. The trim removed 0 bases at V and 2 bases at J, leaving 4 bases unmatched. This CDR3 has 16 residues. The CDR3 coding sequence is TGCGCCAGCAGCTTGGTCGGGACTACAAACACCGGGGAGCTGTTTTTT. It codes for CASSLVGTTNTGELFF.

This sequence joins TRBV20-1 and TRBJ2-5; the D gene is possibly TRBD2 (6 bases). The germline V gene has CDR1 DFQATT and CDR2 SNEGSKA (reference sequence). The CDR3 runs to 12 residues. Deletions cut 3 bases from V and 5 bases from J, with 10 bases between. The chain's CDR3 is CSASGAGETQYF. Written as DNA, the CDR3 is TGCAGTGCTAGTGGGGCGGGGGAGACCCAGTACTTC.

The V call is TRBV6-4, the J call TRBJ1-1; D perhaps matches TRBD1 (6 bases). V lost 6 bases and J lost 2, with 16 bases in between. The CDR3 has 15 amino acids. Germline V CDR1 and CDR2: MRHNA, SNTAGT. The CDR3 nucleotides read TGTGCCAGCAGGGATACGGGACACGGAAACACTGAAGCTTTCTTT. This encodes CASRDTGHGNTEAFF.

V and J are TRBV6-5 and TRBJ2-7; 11 bases agree with TRBD1. Germline trimming cut 6 bases from V and 3 bases from J; bases unmatched to any gene: 4. CDR3 length: 14 amino acids. Per germline, CDR1 MNHEY and CDR2 SVGAGI. The CDR3 spells CASSGTGGFYEQYF. CDR3 bases: TGTGCCAGCAGCGGGACAGGGGGATTCTACGAGCAGTACTTC.

The chain uses TRBV19 and TRBJ1-1, with D possibly matching TRBD1 (5 bases). The CDR3 is made up of 15 amino acids. Germline CDR1 and CDR2: LNHDA and SQIVND (reference sequence). Trimming shortened V by 3 bases and J by 0 bases, and 11 bases separated the two germline ends. The CDR3 DNA is TGTGCCAGTAGTATGGGGGGAACGATGAACACTGAAGCTTTCTTT. It yields the protein CASSMGGTMNTEAFF.

The gene calls are TRBV9 and TRBJ2-2; D uncertain. The CDR3 contains 13 residues. V lost 0 bases and J lost 8, with 8 bases in between. CDR1 is SGDLS and CDR2 is YYNGEE in the germline V gene. The CDR3 sequence: CASSVVVQGELFF. The CDR3 region has the DNA TGTGCCAGCAGCGTAGTGGTACAGGGGGAGCTGTTTTTT.

This chain uses TRBV19 with TRBJ2-3, with a possible D match to TRBD1 (6 bases). Germline lookup yields CDR1 LNHDA and CDR2 SQIVND (reference sequence). This CDR3 contains 14 residues. V lost 5 bases and J lost 0, with 9 bases in between. CDR3 nucleotide sequence: TGTGCCAGTAGTGGACAGCTCAGCACAGATACGCAGTATTTT. Its translation is CASSGQLSTDTQYF.

The chain employs TRBV18 and TRBJ1-2, with D possibly matching TRBD1 (6 bases). The V end lost 4 bases, the J end lost 0 bases, and 18 bases lay between the germline ends. The CDR3 spans 17 residues. Per the germline V gene, CDR1 is KGHSH and CDR2 is LQKENI. The CDR3 sequence is CASSQRRGTRPNYGYTF. In DNA, the CDR3 is TGTGCCAGCTCACAGCGACGTGGGACAAGACCTAACTATGGCTACACCTTC.

This rearrangement joins TRBV24-1 to TRBJ2-2; 7 nucleotides align to TRBD1. The length of the CDR3 is 16 residues. The germline CDR1 and CDR2 sequences are KGHDR and SFDVKD. The V segment lost 4 bases and the J segment 3 bases; nucleotides outside the gene matches: 7. Here the CDR3 DNA reads TGTGCCACCAGTGACAACCGGGACAGTTACACCGGGGAGCTGTTTTTT. Translating it yields CATSDNRDSYTGELFF.

V and J are TRBV7-9 and TRBJ1-5; maybe TRBD1 (5 bases). This CDR3 is built from 13 residues. CDR1 is SEHNR, CDR2 FQNEAQ, per germline (reference sequence). The germline V and J ends were trimmed by 3 bases and 11 bases, with 14 bases remaining between them. The CDR3 sequence: CASSLTGDGAQHF. CDR3 DNA sequence: TGTGCCAGCAGCTTGACGGGGGATGGGGCCCAGCATTTT.

The chain has TRBV6-5 and TRBJ2-5; possibly TRBD1 for D (6 bases). Germline V gene lookup returns CDR1 MNHEY and CDR2 SVGAGI. This CDR3 is 15 amino acids long. Trimming cost V 4 bases and J 5 bases, with 17 bases left between them. CDR3 in DNA: TGTGCCAGCAGTTTCGGACTGCAGGGGTTTGAGACCCAGTACTTC. Translating it yields CASSFGLQGFETQYF.

The chain recombines TRBV3-1 (or the pseudogene TRBV3-2) with TRBJ1-4; D may be TRBD1 (5 bases). V was cut by 0 bases and J by 4 bases, with 15 bases left in between. From germline, CDR1 is LGHDT and CDR2 YNNKEL (reference sequence). The CDR3 extends over 17 amino acids. CDR3 protein: CASSQDLPGSLNEKLFF. DNA of the CDR3: TGTGCCAGCAGCCAAGATCTGCCAGGGTCCCTTAATGAAAAACTGTTTTTT.

This CDR3 reads CASSLPVVVAEAFF. CDR3 coding DNA: TGTGCCAGCAGCCTGCCGGTGGTCGTAGCTGAAGCTTTCTTT. This rearrangement joins TRBV7-9 to TRBJ1-1; D not certain. Germline V gene sequence: CDR1 SEHNR, CDR2 FQNEAQ (reference sequence). V was shortened by 5 bases and J by 6 bases, with 16 bases between the two germline ends. The CDR3 sequence is 14 residues long. The whole variable domain, remainder taken from reference TRBV7-9 and TRBJ1-1, is DTGVSQNPRHKITKRGQNVTFRCDPISEHNRLYWYRQTLGQGPEFLTYFQNEAQLEKSRLLSDRFSAERPKGSFSTLEIQRTEQGDSAMYLCASSLPVVVAEAFFGQGTRLTVV.

Only one count was recorded for this clone. DNA for the CDR3: TGCGCCAGCAGCCAAGATGGGCGAGAGACCCAGTACTTC. Translation: CASSQDGRETQYF. The chain recombines TRBV4-1 with TRBJ2-5; no clear D gene. Deletions cut 0 bases from V and 4 bases from J, with 6 bases between. CDR1 is MGHRA, CDR2 YSYEKL, per germline. This CDR3 contains 13 residues.

This rearrangement joins TRBV2 to TRBJ1-5; 10 nucleotides match TRBD1. Germline V gene data show CDR1 as SNHLY and CDR2 as FYNNEI. Trimming at V came to 8 bases and at J to 7 bases, leaving 5 bases not matched to a gene. The CDR3 length is 13 residues. This chain's CDR3 is CASWTGGHQPQHF. In DNA form, the CDR3 reads TGTGCCAGCTGGACAGGGGGACACCAGCCCCAGCATTTT.

The chain is built from TRBV5-4 and TRBJ2-1; no clear D. CDR1 is SGHNT, CDR2 YYREEE, per germline (reference sequence). The CDR3 contains 12 residues. V was shortened by 1 base and J by 10 bases, with 9 bases between the two germline ends. The CDR3 here is CASSLRNGEQFF. CDR3 nucleotides: TGTGCCAGCAGCTTGCGTAACGGGGAGCAGTTCTTC.